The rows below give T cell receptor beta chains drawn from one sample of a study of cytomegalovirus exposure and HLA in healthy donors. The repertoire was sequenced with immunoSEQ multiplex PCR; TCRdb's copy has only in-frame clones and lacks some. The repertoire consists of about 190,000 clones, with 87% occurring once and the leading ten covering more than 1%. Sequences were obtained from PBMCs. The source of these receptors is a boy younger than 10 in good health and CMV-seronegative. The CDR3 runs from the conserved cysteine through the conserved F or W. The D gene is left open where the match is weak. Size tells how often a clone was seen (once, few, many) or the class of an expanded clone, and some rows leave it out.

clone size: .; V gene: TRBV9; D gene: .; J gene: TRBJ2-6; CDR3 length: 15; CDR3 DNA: TGTGCCAGCAGCGCAGGGGACGCTGGGGCCAACGTCCTGACTTTC; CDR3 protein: CASSAGDAGANVLTF
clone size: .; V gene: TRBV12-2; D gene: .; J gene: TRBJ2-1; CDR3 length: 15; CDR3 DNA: TGTGCAAGTCGCGCCGGGACTAGCGGGACCCATGAGCAGTTCTTC; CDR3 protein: CASRAGTSGTHEQFF
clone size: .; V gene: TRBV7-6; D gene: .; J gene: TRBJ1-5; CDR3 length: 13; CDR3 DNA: TGTGCCAGCAGCTTAGGGAGGGATCAGCCCCAGCATTTT; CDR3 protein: CASSLGRDQPQHF
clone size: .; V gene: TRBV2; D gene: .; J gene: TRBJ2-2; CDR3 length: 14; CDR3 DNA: TGTGCCAGCCGACCGACAGAGTGGGGCGGGGAGCTGTTTTTT; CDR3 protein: CASRPTEWGGELFF
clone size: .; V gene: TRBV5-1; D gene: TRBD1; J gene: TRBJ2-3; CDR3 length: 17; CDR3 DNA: TGCGCCAGCAGTCAGGGAACAGGGGGTTATCAGGTGGATACGCAGTATTTT; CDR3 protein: CASSQGTGGYQVDTQYF
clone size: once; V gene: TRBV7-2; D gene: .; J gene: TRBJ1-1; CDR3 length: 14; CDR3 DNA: TGTGCCAGCAGCTTAAGGTCAGGGGTCACTGAAGCTTTCTTT; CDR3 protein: CASSLRSGVTEAFF
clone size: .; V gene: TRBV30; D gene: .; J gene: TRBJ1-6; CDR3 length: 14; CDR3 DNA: TGTGCCTGGAGTGTACAGTCGGCTGGGGGGCCCCTCCACTTT; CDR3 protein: CAWSVQSAGGPLHF
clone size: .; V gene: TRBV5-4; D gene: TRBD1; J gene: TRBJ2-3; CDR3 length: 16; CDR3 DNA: TGTGCCAGCAGCCCTGGACAGGGGAGAGGAACAGATACGCAGTATTTT; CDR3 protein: CASSPGQGRGTDTQYF
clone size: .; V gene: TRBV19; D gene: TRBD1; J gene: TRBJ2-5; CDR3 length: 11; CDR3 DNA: TGTGCCAGACGACAGGGGTCGACCCAGTACTTC; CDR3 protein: CARRQGSTQYF
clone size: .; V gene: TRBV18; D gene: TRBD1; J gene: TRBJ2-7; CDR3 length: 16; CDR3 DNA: TGTGCCAGCTCACCCGGAGGACAGGGGGTCTCCTACGAGCAGTACTTC; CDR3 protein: CASSPGGQGVSYEQYF
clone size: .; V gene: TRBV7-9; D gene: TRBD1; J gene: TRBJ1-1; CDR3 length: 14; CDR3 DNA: TGTGCCAGCAGGCAAACAGGGGGGGACACTGAAGCTTTCTTT; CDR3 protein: CASRQTGGDTEAFF
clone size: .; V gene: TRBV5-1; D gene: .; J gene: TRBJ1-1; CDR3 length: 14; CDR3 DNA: TGCGCCAGCAGCTTCGGGGGGGCGGACACTGAAGCTTTCTTT; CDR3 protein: CASSFGGADTEAFF
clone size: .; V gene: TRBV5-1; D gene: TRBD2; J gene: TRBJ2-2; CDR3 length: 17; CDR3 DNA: TGCGCCAGCAGCTTGATGGGAAGCGGGAGTGGCACCGGGGAGCTGTTTTTT; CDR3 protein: CASSLMGSGSGTGELFF
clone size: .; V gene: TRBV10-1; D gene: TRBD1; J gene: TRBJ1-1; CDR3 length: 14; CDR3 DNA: TGCGCCAGCAGTGCGACAGGGTATCCCACTGAAGCTTTCTTT; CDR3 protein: CASSATGYPTEAFF
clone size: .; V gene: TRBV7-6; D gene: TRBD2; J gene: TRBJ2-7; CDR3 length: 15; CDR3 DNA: TGTGCCAGCAGCTTAGCTCGAGCGGGGGGCCACGAGCAGTACTTC; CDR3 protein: CASSLARAGGHEQYF
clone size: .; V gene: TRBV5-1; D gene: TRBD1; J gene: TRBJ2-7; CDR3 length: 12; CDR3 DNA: TGCGCCAGCAGCTTGGGACAGGGCGAGCAGTACTTC; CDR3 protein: CASSLGQGEQYF
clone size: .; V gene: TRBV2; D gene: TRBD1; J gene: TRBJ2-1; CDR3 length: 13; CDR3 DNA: TGTGCCAGCAGCCGGGACAGGGTCAATGAGCAGTTCTTC; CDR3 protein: CASSRDRVNEQFF
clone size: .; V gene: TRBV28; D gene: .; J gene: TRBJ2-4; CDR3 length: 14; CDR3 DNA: TGTGCCAGCACCGCCGCGGATGGCCAAAACATTCAGTACTTC; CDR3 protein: CASTAADGQNIQYF
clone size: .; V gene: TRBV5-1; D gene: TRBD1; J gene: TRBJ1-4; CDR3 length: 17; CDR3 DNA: TGCGCCAGCAGCTTGGGGACAGGGAAAACGGGAAATGAAAAACTGTTTTTT; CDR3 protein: CASSLGTGKTGNEKLFF
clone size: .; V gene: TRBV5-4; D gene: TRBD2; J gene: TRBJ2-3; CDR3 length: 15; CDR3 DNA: TGTGCCAGCAGACAAAAGCGGGGGGGTGGAGATACGCAGTATTTT; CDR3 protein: CASRQKRGGGDTQYF
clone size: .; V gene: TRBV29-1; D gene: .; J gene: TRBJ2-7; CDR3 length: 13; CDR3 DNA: TGCAGCGTCCCTAGACCCAGGGTCGAAGAGCAGTACTTC; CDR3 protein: CSVPRPRVEEQYF
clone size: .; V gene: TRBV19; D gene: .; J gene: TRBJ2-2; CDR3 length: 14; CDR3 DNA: TGTGCCAGTATAAGGGCAGGGCCCACCGGGGAGCTGTTTTTT; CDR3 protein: CASIRAGPTGELFF
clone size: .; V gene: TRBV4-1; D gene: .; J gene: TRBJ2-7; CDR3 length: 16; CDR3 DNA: TGCGCCAGCAGTCGAACCGGAGGGGCCTCAGCTGGAGAGCAGTACTTC; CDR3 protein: CASSRTGGASAGEQYF
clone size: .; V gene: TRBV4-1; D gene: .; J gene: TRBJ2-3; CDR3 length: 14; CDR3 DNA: TGCGCCAGCAGCCAAGATGAGTCGGGGTCTTCGCAGTATTTT; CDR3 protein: CASSQDESGSSQYF
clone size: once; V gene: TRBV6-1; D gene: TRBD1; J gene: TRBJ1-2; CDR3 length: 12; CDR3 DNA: TGTGCCAGCGTACAGGGGGCGGGGGGCTACACCTTC; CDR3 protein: CASVQGAGGYTF
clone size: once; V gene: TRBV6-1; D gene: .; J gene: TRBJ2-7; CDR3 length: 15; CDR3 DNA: TGTGCCAGCGGGCCGAGGGTCAGCGATTACTACGAGCAGTACTTC; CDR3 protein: CASGPRVSDYYEQYF
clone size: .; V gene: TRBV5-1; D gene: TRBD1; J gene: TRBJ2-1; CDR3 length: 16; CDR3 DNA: TGCGCCAGCAGTCGGAAAGGACAGGGGACATACAATGAGCAGTTCTTC; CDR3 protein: CASSRKGQGTYNEQFF
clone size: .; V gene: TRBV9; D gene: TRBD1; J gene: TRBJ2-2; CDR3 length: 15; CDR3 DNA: TGTGCCAGCAGCGTCAGGACAGGGATAAGCGGGGAGCTGTTTTTT; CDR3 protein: CASSVRTGISGELFF
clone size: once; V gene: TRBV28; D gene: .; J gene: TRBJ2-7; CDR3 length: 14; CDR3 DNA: TGTGCCAGCAGTTTTCGTCCCAGGCCCTACGAGCAGTACTTC; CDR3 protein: CASSFRPRPYEQYF
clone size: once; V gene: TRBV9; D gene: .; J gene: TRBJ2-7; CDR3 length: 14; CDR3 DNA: TGTGCCAGCAGCACTGGTCCCACTGAGGACGAGCAGTACTTC; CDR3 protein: CASSTGPTEDEQYF
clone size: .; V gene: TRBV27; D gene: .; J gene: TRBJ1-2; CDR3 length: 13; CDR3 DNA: TGTGCCAGCAGCTACAGGTTTAACTATGGCTACACCTTC; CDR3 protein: CASSYRFNYGYTF
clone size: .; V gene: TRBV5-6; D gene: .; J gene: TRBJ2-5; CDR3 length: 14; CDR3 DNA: TGTGCCAGCAGCACCGTACAGGGTGGGGAGACCCAGTACTTC; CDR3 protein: CASSTVQGGETQYF
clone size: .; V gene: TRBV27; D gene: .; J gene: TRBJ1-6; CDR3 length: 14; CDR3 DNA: TGTGCCAGCAGTTTCGGGAAGGCGCTTTCACCCCTCCACTTT; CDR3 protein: CASSFGKALSPLHF
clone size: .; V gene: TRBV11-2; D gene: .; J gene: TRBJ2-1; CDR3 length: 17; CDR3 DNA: TGTGCCAGCAGCTTAGATCCAGTAAGAAGCTCCTACAATGAGCAGTTCTTC; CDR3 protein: CASSLDPVRSSYNEQFF
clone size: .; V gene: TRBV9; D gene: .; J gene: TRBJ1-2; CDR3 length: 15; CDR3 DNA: TGTGCCAGCAGCGCAGACCGACAGAACAACTATGGCTACACCTTC; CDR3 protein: CASSADRQNNYGYTF
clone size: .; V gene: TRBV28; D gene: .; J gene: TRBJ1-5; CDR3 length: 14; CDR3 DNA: TGTGCCAGCAGCACTACCACATACAATCAGCCCCAGCATTTT; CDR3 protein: CASSTTTYNQPQHF
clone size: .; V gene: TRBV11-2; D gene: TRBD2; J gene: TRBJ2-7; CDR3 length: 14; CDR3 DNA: TGTGCCAGCATGCTAGCGGGGGTCTCCTACGAGCAGTACTTC; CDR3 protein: CASMLAGVSYEQYF
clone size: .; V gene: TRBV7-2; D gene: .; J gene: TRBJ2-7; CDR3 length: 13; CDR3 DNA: TGTGCCAGCAGCCTCGAACTAGCATCCGAGCAGTACTTC; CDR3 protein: CASSLELASEQYF
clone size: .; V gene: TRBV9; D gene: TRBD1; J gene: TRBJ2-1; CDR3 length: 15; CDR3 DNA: TGTGCCAGCAGTCCCGGGACAGGGGTTAGGGGTGAGCAGTTCTTC; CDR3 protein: CASSPGTGVRGEQFF
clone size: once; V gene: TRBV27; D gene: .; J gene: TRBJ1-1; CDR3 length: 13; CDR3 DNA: TGTGCCACCCGGACCCGGGGTCTCACTGAAGCTTTCTTT; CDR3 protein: CATRTRGLTEAFF
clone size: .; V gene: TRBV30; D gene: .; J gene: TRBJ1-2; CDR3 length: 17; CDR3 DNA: TGTGCCTGGAGTGCCCTTTTACCGGGAGCATTAACTGGAGGCTACACCTTC; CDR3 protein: CAWSALLPGALTGGYTF